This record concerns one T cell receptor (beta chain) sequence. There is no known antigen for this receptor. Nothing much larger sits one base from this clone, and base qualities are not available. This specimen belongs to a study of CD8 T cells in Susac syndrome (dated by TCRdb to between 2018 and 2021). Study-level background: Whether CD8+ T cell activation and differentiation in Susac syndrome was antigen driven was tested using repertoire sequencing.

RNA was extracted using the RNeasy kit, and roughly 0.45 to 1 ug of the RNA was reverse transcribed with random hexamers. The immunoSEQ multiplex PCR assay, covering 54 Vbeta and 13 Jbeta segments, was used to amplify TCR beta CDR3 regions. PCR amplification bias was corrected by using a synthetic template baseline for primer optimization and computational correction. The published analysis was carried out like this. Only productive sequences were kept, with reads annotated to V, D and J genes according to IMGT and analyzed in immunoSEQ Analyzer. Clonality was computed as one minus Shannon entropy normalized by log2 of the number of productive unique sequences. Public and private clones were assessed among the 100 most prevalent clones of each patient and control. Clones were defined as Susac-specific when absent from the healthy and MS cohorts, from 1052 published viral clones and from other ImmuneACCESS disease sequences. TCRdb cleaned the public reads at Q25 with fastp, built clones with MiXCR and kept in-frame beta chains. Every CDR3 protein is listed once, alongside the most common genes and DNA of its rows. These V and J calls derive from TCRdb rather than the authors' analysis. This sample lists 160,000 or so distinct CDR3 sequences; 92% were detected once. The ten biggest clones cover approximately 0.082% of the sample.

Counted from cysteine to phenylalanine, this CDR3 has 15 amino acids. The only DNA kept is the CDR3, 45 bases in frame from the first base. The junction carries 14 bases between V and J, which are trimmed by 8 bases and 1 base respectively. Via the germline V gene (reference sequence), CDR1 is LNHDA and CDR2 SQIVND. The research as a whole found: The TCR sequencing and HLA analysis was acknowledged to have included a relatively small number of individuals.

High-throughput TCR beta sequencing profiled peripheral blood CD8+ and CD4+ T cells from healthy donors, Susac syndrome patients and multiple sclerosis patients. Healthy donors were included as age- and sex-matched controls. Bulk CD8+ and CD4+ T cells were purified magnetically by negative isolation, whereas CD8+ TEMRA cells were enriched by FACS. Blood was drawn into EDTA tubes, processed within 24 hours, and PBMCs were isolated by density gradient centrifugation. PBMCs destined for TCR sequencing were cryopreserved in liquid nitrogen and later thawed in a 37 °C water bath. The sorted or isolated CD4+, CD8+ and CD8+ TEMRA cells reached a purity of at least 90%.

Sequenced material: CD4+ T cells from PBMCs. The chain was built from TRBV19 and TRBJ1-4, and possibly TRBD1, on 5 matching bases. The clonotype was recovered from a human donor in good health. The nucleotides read TGTGCCAGTTCATCCTCGGGGCGAACTAATGAAAAACTGTTTTTT. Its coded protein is CASSSSGRTNEKLFF.